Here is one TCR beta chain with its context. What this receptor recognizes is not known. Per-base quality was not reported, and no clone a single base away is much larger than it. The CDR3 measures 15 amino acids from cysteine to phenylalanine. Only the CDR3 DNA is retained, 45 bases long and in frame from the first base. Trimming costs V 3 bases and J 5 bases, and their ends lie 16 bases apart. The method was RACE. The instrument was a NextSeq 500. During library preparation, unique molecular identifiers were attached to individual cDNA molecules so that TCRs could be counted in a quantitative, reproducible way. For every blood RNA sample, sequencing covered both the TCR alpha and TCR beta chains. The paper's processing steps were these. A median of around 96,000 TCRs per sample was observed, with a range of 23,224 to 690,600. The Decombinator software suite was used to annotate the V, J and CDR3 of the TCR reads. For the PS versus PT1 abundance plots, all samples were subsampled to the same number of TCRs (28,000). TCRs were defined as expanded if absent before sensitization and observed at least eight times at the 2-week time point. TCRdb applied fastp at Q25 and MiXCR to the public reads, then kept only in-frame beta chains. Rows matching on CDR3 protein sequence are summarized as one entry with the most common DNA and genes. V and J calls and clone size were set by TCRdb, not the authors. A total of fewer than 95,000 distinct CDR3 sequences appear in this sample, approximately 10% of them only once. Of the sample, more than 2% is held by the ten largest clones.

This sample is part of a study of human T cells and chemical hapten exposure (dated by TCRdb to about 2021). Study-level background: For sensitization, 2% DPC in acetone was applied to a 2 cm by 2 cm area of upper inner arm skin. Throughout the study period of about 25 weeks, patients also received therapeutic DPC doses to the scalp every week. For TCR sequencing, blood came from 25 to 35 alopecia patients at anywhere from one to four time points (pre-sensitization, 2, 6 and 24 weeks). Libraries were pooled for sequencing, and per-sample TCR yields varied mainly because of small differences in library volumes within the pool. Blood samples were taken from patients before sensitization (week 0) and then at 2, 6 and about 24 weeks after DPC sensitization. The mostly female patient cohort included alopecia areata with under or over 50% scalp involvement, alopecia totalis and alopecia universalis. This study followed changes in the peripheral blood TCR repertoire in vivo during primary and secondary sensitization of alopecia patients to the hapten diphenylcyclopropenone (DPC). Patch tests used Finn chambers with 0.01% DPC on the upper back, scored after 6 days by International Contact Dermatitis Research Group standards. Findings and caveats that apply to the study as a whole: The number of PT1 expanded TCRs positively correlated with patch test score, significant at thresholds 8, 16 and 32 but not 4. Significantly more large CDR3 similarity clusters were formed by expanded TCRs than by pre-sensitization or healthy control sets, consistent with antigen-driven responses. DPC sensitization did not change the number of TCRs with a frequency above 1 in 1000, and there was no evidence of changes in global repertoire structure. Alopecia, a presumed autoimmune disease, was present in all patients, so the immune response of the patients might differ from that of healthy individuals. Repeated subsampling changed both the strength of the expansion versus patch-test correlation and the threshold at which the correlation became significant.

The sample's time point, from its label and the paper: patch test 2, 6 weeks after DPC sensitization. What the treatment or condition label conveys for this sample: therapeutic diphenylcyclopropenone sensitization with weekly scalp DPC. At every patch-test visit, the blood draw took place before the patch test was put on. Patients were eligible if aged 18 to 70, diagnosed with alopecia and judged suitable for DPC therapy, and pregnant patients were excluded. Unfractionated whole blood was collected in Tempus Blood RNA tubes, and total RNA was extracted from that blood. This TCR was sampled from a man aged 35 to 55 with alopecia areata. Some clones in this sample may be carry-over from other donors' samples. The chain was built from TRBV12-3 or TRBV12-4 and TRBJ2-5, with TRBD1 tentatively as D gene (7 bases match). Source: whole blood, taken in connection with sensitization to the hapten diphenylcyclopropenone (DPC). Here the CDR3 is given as CASSFGQGGRETQYF. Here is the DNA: TGTGCCAGCAGTTTCGGTCAGGGGGGTCGTGAGACCCAGTACTTC.